Included here is one TCR beta chain sequence, with context. TCRdb keeps only in-frame clones here, not all; method: immunoSEQ multiplex PCR. Among tens of thousands of clones listed, 90% to 95% were seen once. Looked up from germline, CDR1 is MNHEY and CDR2 is SVGAGI. J was trimmed by 5 bases and V by 0 bases; bases with no gene match: 0. This CDR3 has 14 amino acids. The entry originates in a study of control samples from healthy donors and cancer patients. The chain uses TRBV6-5 and TRBJ1-4; TRBD1 agrees at 7 bases. The sequence was collected from a man aged 55 to 70 in good health. The sample comprised blood. This CDR3 reads CASSYSTGNEKLFF. In DNA form, the CDR3 reads TGTGCCAGCAGTTACTCGACAGGGAATGAAAAACTGTTTTTT.